The 22 T cell receptor beta chains below come from one sample, sequenced in a study of Ad26.COV2.S vaccination and SARS-CoV-2 variants. The table came from immunoSEQ multiplex PCR; TCRdb's copy has only in-frame clones and leaves some out. This table has 300,000 to 400,000 clones, about 85% appearing once. Regarding treatment: some 19 received Ad26.COV2.S at low or high dose, single or two shots; several received placebo; per-sample allocation not given. Following the first vaccine or placebo injection, samples were taken on day 63. Material: peripheral blood, obtained in a trial of Ad26.COV2.S vaccine versus placebo. Source of these receptors: a person aged 18-60 years who received the Ad26.COV2.S COVID-19 vaccine or a placebo.

V gene TRBV19 combines with J gene TRBJ1-2; D unresolved. The V gene lost 7 bases and the J gene lost 5 bases, with 14 bases spanning the gap. CDR1 is LNHDA and CDR2 is SQIVND in the germline V gene (reference sequence). The CDR3 length is 13 residues. CDR3 sequence: CASTPGQAYGYTF. CDR3 nucleotide sequence: TGTGCCAGTACCCCAGGTCAGGCTTATGGCTACACCTTC. Full variable domain (rest looked up from reference TRBV19 and TRBJ1-2): DGGITQSPKYLFRKEGQNVTLSCEQNLNHDAMYWYRQDPGQGLRLIYYSQIVNDFQKGDIAEGYSVSREKKESFPLTVTSAQKNPTAFYLCASTPGQAYGYTFGSGTRLTVV.

The CDR3 loop reads CASRPGMARTEAFF. The DNA for the CDR3 is TGTGCCAGCCGCCCGGGGATGGCACGCACTGAAGCTTTCTTT. This chain uses TRBV19 with TRBJ1-1; D unresolved. CDR1 is LNHDA and CDR2 is SQIVND in the germline V gene (reference sequence). Trimming shortened V by 9 bases and J by 4 bases, and 18 bases separated the two germline ends. CDR3 size: 14 residues.

The J gene is TRBJ2-1, the V gene TRBV7-8; D is unclear. In germline, CDR1 is SGHVS, CDR2 FQNEAQ. The CDR3 spans 11 residues. Trimming stripped 5 bases from V and 7 bases from J, with 6 bases between. CDR3 bases: TGTGCCAGCAGCCGAAGTAATGAGCAGTTCTTC. This translates into CASSRSNEQFF.

The CDR3 protein is CASSRGQTQETQYF. For the CDR3, the DNA is TGTGCCAGCAGTCGAGGACAGACCCAAGAGACCCAGTACTTC. The gene calls are TRBV7-6 and TRBJ2-5, with a possible D match to TRBD1 (6 bases). This CDR3 region has 14 residues. Per germline, CDR1 SGHVS and CDR2 FNYEAQ. The V gene lost 6 bases and the J gene lost 1 base, with 12 bases spanning the gap.

J is TRBJ1-3 and V is TRBV5-4, with D maybe TRBD1 (5 bases). Trimming removed 0 bases at V and 0 bases at J, with 10 bases between. The length of the CDR3 is 16 residues. CDR1 and CDR2 (germline): SGHNT, YYREEE (reference sequence). CDR3 sequence reads: CASSLVGTTSGNTIYF. CDR3 DNA sequence: TGTGCCAGCAGCTTGGTAGGGACTACCTCTGGAAACACCATATATTTT.

This rearrangement joins TRBV9 to TRBJ2-7; 8 nucleotides agree with TRBD2. Germline CDR1 reads SGDLS; CDR2 reads YYNGEE. Losses at the gene ends were 1 base for V and 3 bases for J; bases not matched to a gene: 6. This CDR3 spans 15 amino acids. CDR3 sequence: CASSVYDLAGYEQYF. For the CDR3, the DNA is TGTGCCAGCAGCGTATATGATCTAGCGGGCTACGAGCAGTACTTC.

This clone has only a few counts. V and J are TRBV2 and TRBJ2-7, with a possible D match to TRBD1 (6 bases). Trimming took 8 bases from V and 2 from J, leaving 13 bases between them. The CDR3 is 13 residues long. Germline V gene sequence: CDR1 SNHLY, CDR2 FYNNEI. The chain's CDR3 is CASLQGIPYEQYF. CDR3 in DNA: TGTGCCAGCTTACAGGGTATTCCCTACGAGCAGTACTTC.

The rearrangement joins TRBV2 to TRBJ1-5, with D perhaps TRBD1 (5 bases). CDR1 and CDR2 from the germline V gene are SNHLY and FYNNEI. Trimming took off 5 bases at V and 7 bases at J, with 15 bases between the two ends. The CDR3 extends over 14 amino acids. The CDR3 bases are TGTGCCAGCAGTACATCTAGGGGATCCCAGCCCCAGCATTTT. It specifies CASSTSRGSQPQHF.

The chain links TRBV7-8 to TRBJ2-1; D call uncertain. This CDR3 is 13 amino acids long. Trimming took off 3 bases at V and 6 bases at J, with 9 bases between the two ends. Germline V gene data show CDR1 as SGHVS and CDR2 as FQNEAQ. In DNA form, the CDR3 reads TGTGCCAGCAGCTTTACGGGCCCCAATGAGCAGTTCTTC. Translated: CASSFTGPNEQFF.

Concerning this clone: A read error is likely, as this CDR3 ends without the conserved phenylalanine or tryptophan. The DNA is left out, because the CDR3 cannot be placed on it with certainty; the CDR3 is given as TCRdb lists it. V is TRBV7-3 and J is TRBJ2-4; TRBD2 reflects the table's D call only, with no check against the DNA. The CDR3 is 9 amino acids in total, end residues counted. Germline-derived CDR1 and CDR2 are SGHTA and FQGTGA. CDR3 amino acids: CASSPLGLA.

V and J are TRBV7-9 and TRBJ2-1; D is perhaps TRBD1 (5 bases). This CDR3 is built from 15 residues. Germline V gene data show CDR1 as SEHNR and CDR2 as FQNEAQ (reference sequence). The V end was cut by 5 bases, the J end by 6 bases, with 17 bases between. The CDR3 reads CASSTYRRHSNEQFF. The DNA for the CDR3 is TGTGCCAGCAGCACCTACAGGAGACATTCCAATGAGCAGTTCTTC.

This rearrangement joins TRBV21-1 to TRBJ2-6. TRBV21-1 is a pseudogene locus. The CDR3 is made up of 19 amino acids. CDR3 amino acids: CASSKRRGADSSGANVLTF. CDR3 nucleotides: TGTGCCAGCAGCAAAAGGAGGGGGGCAGACTCTTCTGGGGCCAACGTCCTGACTTTC.

The rearrangement uses TRBV5-6 and TRBJ1-4; 7 nucleotides align to TRBD1. Per germline, CDR1 SGHDT and CDR2 YYEEEE. This CDR3 comprises 17 residues. V gave up 2 bases and J gave up 7 bases; unmatched junction bases: 14. This CDR3 is CASSLEGGGGASEKLFF. The CDR3 DNA sequence: TGTGCCAGCAGCTTAGAAGGCGGAGGGGGCGCGAGTGAAAAACTGTTTTTT.

The chain employs TRBV28 and TRBJ1-1; TRBD1 matches 8 bases. Germline CDR1 is MDHEN and CDR2 is SYDVKM. The CDR3 runs 21 residues. The ends lost 3 bases at V and 2 bases at J; junction bases unmatched: 23. CDR3 nucleotides: TGTGCCAGCAGTTTTGACCCCGATCTTGGACAGGGCCGCAAGGCAAACACTGAAGCTTTCTTT. Amino acids: CASSFDPDLGQGRKANTEAFF.

V and J are TRBV5-1 and TRBJ1-1; D unclear. The ends were cut back, 3 bases at V and 1 base at J, with 13 bases in the middle. The CDR3 extends over 15 amino acids. CDR1 and CDR2 from the germline V gene are SGHRS and YFSETQ. CDR3 residues: CASSSDGLGNTEAFF. As DNA, the CDR3 is TGCGCCAGCAGCTCCGATGGGCTGGGGAACACTGAAGCTTTCTTT.

The chain joins TRBV9 to TRBJ2-7, with TRBD1 identical over 7 bases. The CDR3 runs 15 residues. V trimming: 0 bases; J trimming: 2 bases; junction bases outside the gene matches: 5. CDR1 is SGDLS, CDR2 YYNGEE, per germline. The CDR3: CASSVALGQPYEQYF. The CDR3 bases are TGTGCCAGCAGCGTAGCCTTGGGACAGCCCTACGAGCAGTACTTC.

The chain recombines TRBV27 with TRBJ2-7; 7 bases agree with TRBD1. The germline gives CDR1 MNHEY, CDR2 SMNVEV (reference sequence). The trim removed 5 bases at V and 6 bases at J, leaving 19 bases unmatched. CDR3 size: 17 residues. The CDR3 protein is CASSKTERQGYTFEQYF. The CDR3 DNA follows: TGTGCCAGCAGTAAGACCGAAAGACAGGGCTATACCTTCGAGCAGTACTTC.

On this clone: The sample contains more than one DNA sequence encoding this CDR3. The chain has TRBV12-3 or TRBV12-4 and TRBJ1-5; TRBD1 is a possible D gene (5 bases). The CDR3 totals 13 residues. The V end lost 3 bases, the J end lost 3 bases, and 6 bases lay between the germline ends. The chain's CDR3 is CASSLTDNQPQHF. CDR3 in DNA: TGTGCCAGCAGTTTGACAGACAATCAGCCCCAGCATTTT.

This clone was seen once. The chain joins TRBV15 to TRBJ2-4, with 8 bases fitting TRBD2. V lost 1 base and J lost 8; bases outside the gene matches: 13. This CDR3 is 17 amino acids long. Germline lookup yields CDR1 LNHNV and CDR2 YYDKDF (reference sequence). CDR3 loop: CATSRASREGLRDIQYF. The CDR3 DNA follows: TGTGCCACCAGCAGAGCGTCACGGGAGGGCCTGAGGGACATTCAGTACTTC.

J is TRBJ2-7 and V is TRBV29-1, with D possibly being TRBD2 (6 bases). The CDR3 has 16 amino acids. V lost 1 base to trimming and J lost 3 bases, with 19 bases between them. Germline CDR1 is SQVTM and CDR2 is ANQGSEA. The CDR3 protein is CSVEGIVRGRVYEQYF. The CDR3 nucleotides are TGCAGCGTTGAAGGTATCGTGCGGGGCAGGGTCTACGAGCAGTACTTC.

V usage is TRBV18 and J usage is TRBJ1-3; D remains unclear. Per germline, CDR1 KGHSH and CDR2 LQKENI. Trimming cost V 5 bases and J 4 bases, with 3 bases left between them. This CDR3 has 11 residues. CDR3 protein: CASSRGNTIYF. CDR3 sequence (DNA): TGTGCCAGCTCAAGGGGAAACACCATATATTTT.

Details on this clone: Other DNA sequences within the sample encode an identical CDR3. The rearrangement joins TRBV19 to TRBJ1-5, with D perhaps matching TRBD1 (5 bases). The V end was cut by 7 bases, the J end by 0 bases, with 10 bases between. CDR3 length: 14 residues. Germline lookup yields CDR1 LNHDA and CDR2 SQIVND (reference sequence). CDR3 DNA sequence: TGTGCCAGTATTCCTCAGGGTAGCAATCAGCCCCAGCATTTT. Translation gives CASIPQGSNQPQHF.